This entry lists 20 T cell receptor beta chains sequenced from one sample in a study of cytomegalovirus exposure and HLA in healthy donors. PCR primers comprised 60 Vbeta and 13 Jbeta primers. Sequenced by immunoSEQ multiplex PCR; TCRdb stores in-frame clones only, minus some. Here the sample spans 150,000 to 200,000 clones, roughly 80% being singletons. Material: PBMCs. The receptors were gathered from a man aged 50 to 60 in good health and CMV-seropositive.

Details on this clone: Other DNA variants within this sample encode the same CDR3. The chain employs TRBV7-6 and TRBJ1-1; D is uncertain. The CDR3 has 12 amino acids. Germline V lookup: CDR1 SGHVS, CDR2 FNYEAQ. Trimming took 5 bases from V and 5 from J, leaving 9 bases between them. The CDR3 spells CASSASGTEAFF. For the CDR3, the DNA is TGTGCCAGCAGCGCCTCGGGTACTGAAGCTTTCTTT.

This clone was recorded once. This sequence joins TRBV7-3 and TRBJ2-1; 10 positions agree with TRBD2. The germline gives CDR1 SGHTA, CDR2 FQGTGA. This CDR3 has 16 amino acids. The trim removed 2 bases at V and 8 bases at J, leaving 9 bases unmatched. The CDR3 spells CASSLASLAGADEQFF. CDR3 nucleotides: TGTGCCAGCAGCTTAGCATCTCTAGCGGGGGCCGATGAGCAGTTCTTC.

This clone was detected only a few times. CDR3 coding DNA: TGTGCCAGCAGCAGAGGAGGGGTGAGTGCCGAGCAGTACTTC. It translates to CASSRGGVSAEQYF. V and J are TRBV14 and TRBJ2-7; TRBD2 might be the D (6 bases). Germline loops: CDR1 SGHDN, CDR2 FVKESK. CDR3 length equals 14 residues. V shed 5 bases and J shed 6 bases, with 17 bases lying between them.

This sequence joins TRBV27 and TRBJ2-5, with TRBD2 matching 12 bases. Trimming removed 5 bases from V and 5 bases from J; junction bases left unmatched: 6. The CDR3 runs 15 residues. Germline values: CDR1 MNHEY, CDR2 SMNVEV (reference sequence). Here the CDR3 DNA reads TGTGCCAGCAGTCGGACTAGCGGGGTGTACGAGACCCAGTACTTC. Translated, it gives CASSRTSGVYETQYF.

The rearrangement joins TRBV6-5 to TRBJ2-5; 11 nucleotides align to TRBD1. Losses at the gene ends were 7 bases for V and 4 bases for J; bases not matched to a gene: 8. The CDR3 extends over 15 amino acids. Per germline, CDR1 MNHEY and CDR2 SVGAGI. DNA for the CDR3: TGTGCCAGCAATTTAAGGACAGGGGGCATAGAGACCCAGTACTTC. Translation: CASNLRTGGIETQYF.

V and J are TRBV2 and TRBJ2-5; 8 bases agree with TRBD2. J was trimmed by 5 bases and V by 4 bases; bases with no gene match: 6. CDR1 SNHLY and CDR2 FYNNEI come from the germline V gene. CDR3 size: 14 residues. The CDR3 bases are TGTGCCAGCAGTGTGACCTCGGGAGGGGAGACCCAGTACTTC. It encodes CASSVTSGGETQYF.

This chain joins TRBV11-2 and TRBJ2-3; 7 bases align to TRBD2. Per germline, CDR1 SGHAT and CDR2 FQNNGV. V lost 5 bases and J lost 6; bases outside the gene matches: 5. CDR3 length equals 13 residues. The CDR3: CASSVGLWDTQYF. In nucleotides, the CDR3 is TGTGCCAGCAGCGTGGGACTATGGGATACGCAGTATTTT.

In this sample, this clone turned up a few times. The chain carries TRBV7-9 and TRBJ2-5; 15 positions agree with TRBD2. Germline assignment: CDR1 SEHNR and CDR2 FQNEAQ (reference sequence). Trimming cost V 4 bases and J 4 bases; bases outside gene matches: 7. The CDR3 sequence is 17 residues long. The CDR3 loop reads CASSSFGLAGGPETQYF. The CDR3 nucleotides read TGTGCCAGCAGCTCGTTTGGACTAGCGGGAGGGCCAGAGACCCAGTACTTC.

This chain uses TRBV2 with TRBJ2-3, with 7 nucleotides matching TRBD2. CDR1 and CDR2 from the germline V gene are SNHLY and FYNNEI. J lost 4 bases, V lost 5 bases, and 3 bases had no gene match. The CDR3 has 13 residues. CDR3 loop: CASSYGGADTQYF. The CDR3 nucleotides read TGTGCCAGCAGTTATGGGGGGGCAGATACGCAGTATTTT.

The V gene is TRBV13, the J gene TRBJ2-5; 8 bases are a match to TRBD2. The junction had 5 bases not matched to a gene; V was cut back by 5 bases and J by 3 bases. The CDR3 contains 14 residues. The germline CDR1 and CDR2 sequences are PRHDT and FYEKMQ (reference sequence). CDR3 in amino acids: CASSEGLAKETQYF. The CDR3 nucleotides read TGTGCCAGCAGCGAAGGACTAGCCAAAGAGACCCAGTACTTC.

The rearrangement joins TRBV6-1 to TRBJ2-1; D may be TRBD2 (6 bases). Germline CDR1 and CDR2: MNHNS and SASEGT. This CDR3 contains 13 residues. Trimming removed 4 bases from V and 8 bases from J, with 12 bases in between. CDR3 amino acids: CASSAREQDEQFF. The CDR3 DNA is TGTGCCAGCAGTGCCCGGGAGCAGGATGAGCAGTTCTTC.

The chain uses TRBV14 and TRBJ2-1; 10 bases line up with TRBD2. Germline CDR1 SGHDN, CDR2 FVKESK. The V segment lost 1 base and the J segment 8 bases; nucleotides outside the gene matches: 14. There are 18 residues in the CDR3. The CDR3 loop is CASSQGGPGTSVSYEQFF. The CDR3 nucleotides read TGTGCCAGCAGCCAAGGCGGGCCGGGGACTAGCGTTTCGTATGAGCAGTTCTTC.

The rearrangement links TRBV5-1 to TRBJ1-3; perhaps TRBD1 as D (6 bases). Trimming cost V 0 bases and J 3 bases, with 10 bases left between them. CDR1 is SGHRS, CDR2 YFSETQ, per germline. This CDR3 is built from 15 residues. For the CDR3, the DNA is TGCGCCAGCAGCTTGGTACAGGGAAGTGGAAACACCATATATTTT. Translation: CASSLVQGSGNTIYF.

V and J are TRBV2 and TRBJ2-1, with a tentative D call TRBD2 (5 bases). V lost 5 bases to trimming and J lost 0 bases, with 14 bases between them. The length of the CDR3 is 16 residues. The germline gives CDR1 SNHLY, CDR2 FYNNEI. The CDR3 region is CASSYDYPSSYNEQFF. CDR3 in DNA: TGTGCCAGCAGTTATGACTACCCGAGCTCCTACAATGAGCAGTTCTTC.

The genes are TRBV6-1 and TRBJ1-6; D remains unclear. This CDR3 contains 15 residues. Germline V lookup: CDR1 MNHNS, CDR2 SASEGT. V dropped 7 bases and J dropped 8 bases, with 18 bases sitting between them. Here the CDR3 reads CASTRGGVGDSPLHF. CDR3 DNA: TGTGCCAGCACCCGCGGTGGGGTCGGGGATTCACCCCTCCACTTT.

This chain connects TRBV2 to TRBJ2-5; a possible D gene is TRBD1 (6 bases). The DNA end lines up better with TRBJ2-7; the J call may be wrong. Looked up from germline, CDR1 is SNHLY and CDR2 is FYNNEI. The CDR3 is made up of 15 amino acids. This CDR3 is CASSVGLQGFYEQYF. The CDR3 DNA sequence: TGTGCCAGCAGTGTAGGGTTACAGGGCTTCTACGAGCAGTACTTC.

The chain recombines TRBV5-4 with TRBJ2-7; D gene unclear. Germline CDR1 SGHNT, CDR2 YYREEE (reference sequence). Trimming left V 0 bases short and J 4 bases short, with 5 bases between. This CDR3 spans 12 amino acids. The CDR3 protein is CASSLADYEQYF. For the CDR3, the DNA is TGTGCCAGCAGCTTGGCAGATTACGAGCAGTACTTC.

V and J are TRBV11-2 and TRBJ1-4, with D possibly matching TRBD1 (5 bases). CDR3 size: 15 residues. Germline V gene data show CDR1 as SGHAT and CDR2 as FQNNGV. V was pared by 0 bases and J by 7 bases, with 12 bases between. CDR3 loop: CASSLEGRGAEKLFF. The CDR3 DNA sequence: TGTGCCAGCAGCTTAGAAGGAAGGGGCGCTGAAAAACTGTTTTTT.

This rearrangement joins TRBV11-1 to TRBJ1-5; 7 bases agree with TRBD1. CDR1 and CDR2 from the germline V gene are SGHAT and FQDESV (reference sequence). This CDR3 contains 19 residues. After removal of 5 bases from V and 2 bases from J, the junction contained 18 bases not matched to a gene. This CDR3 is CASSQPRTGGGYGNQPQHF. The CDR3, as DNA: TGTGCCAGCAGCCAACCACGGACAGGAGGGGGATATGGCAATCAGCCCCAGCATTTT.

This clone occurred a few times. The junction does not match germline at one end; this may be a read error. The genes are TRBV7-9 and TRBJ1-4; 8 nucleotides line up with TRBD1. Germline V CDR1 and CDR2: SEHNR, FQNEAQ (reference sequence). This CDR3 contains 15 residues. The CDR3 spells CSSSLLRTGSEKLFF. The CDR3 DNA reads as TGTTCCAGCAGCTTACTAAGGACAGGGAGTGAAAAACTGTTTTTT.